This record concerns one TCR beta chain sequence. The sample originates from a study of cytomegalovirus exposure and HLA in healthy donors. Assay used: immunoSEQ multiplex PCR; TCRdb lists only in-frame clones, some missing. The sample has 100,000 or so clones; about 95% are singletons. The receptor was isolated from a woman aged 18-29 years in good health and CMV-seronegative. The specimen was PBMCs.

The CDR3: CASSLFQGGTNTEAFF. CDR3 nucleotide sequence: TGTGCCAGCAGCTTGTTCCAAGGAGGGACGAACACTGAAGCTTTCTTT. The chain employs TRBV7-2 and TRBJ1-1, with D possibly matching TRBD1 (5 bases). Per germline, CDR1 SGHTA and CDR2 FQGNSA. V was shortened by 3 bases and J by 1 base, with 15 bases between the two germline ends. The CDR3 extends over 16 amino acids.